Listed here are 17 T cell receptor beta chains from one sample, sequenced in a study of blood T cells in healthy people across ages (dated by TCRdb to about 2015). Libraries were constructed by 5' RACE. Sequenced using an Illumina HiSeq 2500. A second PCR of about 6 to 11 cycles was performed with a sample-barcoded 5' primer and a J-beta primer mix. The public reads were run again by TCRdb, first through fastp at Q25 and then through MiXCR, and only productive beta chains were kept. For every CDR3 protein sequence, its rows merge into one entry that carries the most common genes and DNA. This sample gives roughly 1,700,000 distinct CDR3 sequences in total; roughly 28% of them show up just once. The ten largest make up 7.7% of the sample. Sequencing was performed on blood. These receptors were obtained from a young woman in good health.

This clonotype has just a few counts. V is TRBV7-8 and J is TRBJ2-4; D is ambiguous. Trimming shortened V by 2 bases and J by 0 bases, and 8 bases separated the two germline ends. Germline V gene lookup returns CDR1 SGHVS and CDR2 FQNEAQ. This CDR3 spans 15 amino acids. The CDR3 spells CASSLYEAAKNIQYF. The CDR3 DNA is TGTGCCAGCAGCTTATATGAGGCAGCCAAAAACATTCAGTACTTC.

This clonotype was counted only a few times. The gene calls are TRBV10-3 and TRBJ2-7; 9 bases line up with TRBD2. Trimming at V came to 7 bases and at J to 2 bases, leaving 3 bases not matched to a gene. The CDR3 totals 13 residues. Germline loops: CDR1 ENHRY, CDR2 SYGVKD. The CDR3 DNA reads TGTGCCATCAAGGGCGGGGGGGCCTACGAGCAGTACTTC. Residues: CAIKGGGAYEQYF.

This clonotype was seen a handful of times. The J gene is TRBJ2-3, the V gene TRBV10-3, with 8 bases aligning to TRBD1. There are 15 residues in the CDR3. Germline trimming cut 2 bases from V and 6 bases from J; bases unmatched to any gene: 7. Germline lookup yields CDR1 ENHRY and CDR2 SYGVKD. The CDR3 loop reads CAISEPGTGSDTQYF. The CDR3 DNA is TGTGCCATCAGTGAGCCCGGGACAGGCTCCGATACGCAGTATTTT.

The chain is built from TRBV11-2 and TRBJ2-2; D call uncertain. Germline values: CDR1 SGHAT, CDR2 FQNNGV. The CDR3 covers 14 residues. Trimming shortened V by 5 bases and J by 5 bases, and 12 bases separated the two germline ends. The CDR3 bases are TGTGCCAGCAGCAAACAGCGTGATACCGGGGAGCTGTTTTTT. This translates into CASSKQRDTGELFF.

This clonotype came up a few times. The gene calls are TRBV28 and TRBJ1-5, with TRBD1 identical over 12 bases. The CDR3 has 16 residues. Germline loops: CDR1 MDHEN, CDR2 SYDVKM. V lost 6 bases, J lost 4 bases, and 7 bases stayed unmatched. CDR3: CASSSGTGGWNQPQHF. In DNA form, the CDR3 reads TGTGCCAGCAGCTCCGGGACAGGGGGCTGGAATCAGCCCCAGCATTTT.

The J gene is TRBJ2-3, the V gene TRBV20-1, with D tentatively TRBD2 (5 bases). Germline V CDR1 and CDR2: DFQATT, SNEGSKA (reference sequence). V lost 8 bases and J 2 bases, leaving 14 bases between the germline ends. The CDR3 consists of 13 residues. CDR3 sequence: CSLVGGPTDTQYF. The CDR3 nucleotides read TGCAGTCTGGTCGGCGGGCCCACAGATACGCAGTATTTT.

This chain connects TRBV27 to TRBJ2-3; 10 bases map to TRBD2. This CDR3 contains 14 residues. Germline lookup yields CDR1 MNHEY and CDR2 SMNVEV (reference sequence). Unmatched junction bases numbered 10, after V lost 7 bases and J lost 9 bases. This CDR3 reads CASNRLAGESTQYF. The DNA of the CDR3 is TGTGCCAGCAATCGGCTAGCGGGGGAGAGCACGCAGTATTTT.

This clonotype was counted a few times. The CDR3 nucleotides are TGCGCCAGCAGCCAAGATGCGCCTAGCACAGATACGCAGTATTTT. Its translation: CASSQDAPSTDTQYF. V gene TRBV4-3 combines with J gene TRBJ2-3; no clear D gene. The CDR3 has 15 residues. Germline values: CDR1 LGHNA, CDR2 YSLEER. The V gene lost 0 bases and the J gene lost 0 bases, with 7 bases spanning the gap.

This clonotype was recorded a few times. At one boundary the junction diverges from the germline segment, which might be a read error. The rearrangement joins TRBV7-2 to TRBJ2-3, with D possibly matching TRBD2 (6 bases). This CDR3 comprises 15 residues. Per germline, CDR1 SGHTA and CDR2 FQGNSA. The CDR3 DNA is TGTGCCAGCGGCTTAGCGGACGGACGCACAGATACGCAGTATTTT. It is translated as CASGLADGRTDTQYF. Looking up the rest from reference TRBV7-2 and TRBJ2-3 gives the full variable domain: GAGVSQSPSNKVTEKGKDVELRCDPISGHTALYWYRQSLGQGLEFLIYFQGNSAPDKSGLPSDRFSAERTGGSVSTLTIQRTQQEDSAVYLCASGLADGRTDTQYFGPGTRLTVL.

The chain couples TRBV18 to TRBJ2-5; D is unclear. Germline V gene data show CDR1 as KGHSH and CDR2 as LQKENI. V lost 2 bases and J lost 3, with 16 bases in between. This CDR3 spans 16 amino acids. The CDR3 coding sequence is TGTGCCAGCTCACCAAGCCAAGGGCAGTTCAAAGAGACCCAGTACTTC. This gives the protein CASSPSQGQFKETQYF.

Comments on this clonotype: Possible read error: a much larger clone is one base away. The CDR3 protein is CASTRGSELYEQFF. The CDR3 coding sequence is TGTGCCAGCACACGCGGTAGCGAACTCTACGAGCAGTTCTTC. The chain combines TRBV6-5 with TRBJ2-1; D is possibly TRBD2 (5 bases). The CDR3 runs to 14 residues. Trimming shortened V by 7 bases and J by 10 bases, and 20 bases separated the two germline ends. CDR1 and CDR2 from the germline V gene are MNHEY and SVGAGI.

This clonotype showed up just a few times. The rearrangement joins TRBV21-1 to TRBJ1-5; the table names TRBD1, a call not compared with the DNA. TRBV21-1 is annotated as a pseudogene. The CDR3 sequence is 19 residues long. CDR3 region: CASSQDPPRLYRGNQPQHF. In DNA form, the CDR3 reads TGTGCCAGCAGCCAGGACCCCCCTCGACTCTACCGGGGCAATCAGCCCCAGCATTTT.

This rearrangement joins TRBV5-1 to TRBJ2-4; a weak D match, TRBD2 (6 bases). The J call could be wrong; TRBJ2-7 is a better fit for the DNA end. Germline V gives CDR1 SGHRS, CDR2 YFSETQ. The CDR3 spans 16 residues. The DNA of the CDR3 is TGCGCCAGCAGCTTGGCCCTAACGGGAGTAAGGTACGAGCAGTACTTC. Its protein product is CASSLALTGVRYEQYF.

The table lists this clonotype with many counts. The rearrangement links TRBV29-1 to TRBJ2-5, with unresolved D. V lost 7 bases, J lost 2 bases, and 14 bases lay in between. CDR3 length: 13 residues. CDR1 is SQVTM, CDR2 ANQGSEA, per germline. The CDR3 is CSADIRRQETQYF. Written as DNA, the CDR3 is TGCAGCGCTGATATACGGCGTCAAGAGACCCAGTACTTC.

The chain has TRBV9 and TRBJ2-6; D uncertain. Trimming took 0 bases from V and 2 from J, leaving 6 bases between them. The CDR3 is 15 residues long. Per germline, CDR1 SGDLS and CDR2 YYNGEE. CDR3 sequence reads: CASSVAGTGANVLTF. The CDR3 region has the DNA TGTGCCAGCAGCGTAGCTGGTACTGGGGCCAACGTCCTGACTTTC.

The CDR3 sequence: CASSLPWGYGYTF. CDR3 bases: TGTGCCAGCAGTCTCCCTTGGGGCTATGGCTACACCTTC. J is TRBJ1-2 and V is TRBV12-3 or TRBV12-4, with D uncertain. This CDR3 has 13 residues. Trimming shortened V by 5 bases and J by 4 bases, and 11 bases separated the two germline ends.

The chain recombines TRBV4-2 with TRBJ1-2; the D gene is possibly TRBD1 (6 bases). The CDR3 is made up of 19 amino acids. Germline assignment: CDR1 LGHNA and CDR2 YNFKEQ. V gave up 0 bases and J gave up 2 bases, with 22 bases separating them. The CDR3 reads CASSQDRGGRGAANYGYTF. The CDR3 DNA reads as TGTGCCAGCAGCCAAGATCGGGGGGGCAGGGGTGCCGCGAACTATGGCTACACCTTC.